Here is one TCR beta chain with its context. The sample comes from a study of human T cells and chemical hapten exposure. One entry per CDR3 protein, called by TCRdb with MiXCR from the RACE reads. Among about 300,000 distinct CDR3 sequences listed, around 5% were seen once. Time point defined: pre-sensitization, week 0. Treatment: therapeutic diphenylcyclopropenone sensitization with weekly scalp DPC. Total RNA came from unfractionated whole blood. Sequencing was performed on whole blood, taken in connection with sensitization to the hapten diphenylcyclopropenone (DPC). The TCR comes from a woman younger than 30 with alopecia areata. Some clones in this sample may be carry-over from other donors' samples.

The CDR3 DNA is TGTGCCAGCAGTACCGGACGGCGAGACTATGGCTACACCTTC. Translation: CASSTGRRDYGYTF. The rearrangement uses TRBV6-5 and TRBJ1-2, with D unclear. With 5 bases removed from V and 3 bases from J, the gap between germline ends came to 13 bases. The CDR3 runs 14 residues. Germline CDR1 MNHEY, CDR2 SVGAGI.